The 20 T cell receptor beta chains listed next were all sequenced from one sample in a study of control samples from healthy donors and cancer patients. Libraries were prepared by immunoSEQ multiplex PCR; TCRdb keeps only in-frame clonotypes and omits some of them. This table holds some 130,000 clones, just under 90% found once. The sequenced sample consisted of PBMCs. These receptors all come from a man aged 50 to 60 with head and neck cancer.

In the case of this clone: Relative to the germline gene, one junction end is altered; a read error may explain this. The V and J genes are TRBV28 and TRBJ1-6, with TRBD1 as a possible D gene (5 bases). CDR1 and CDR2 (germline): MDHEN, SYDVKM. The CDR3 covers 16 residues. CDR3 protein: CASSFRTRGENSPPHF. The CDR3 DNA follows: TGTGCCAGCAGTTTCCGGACCCGGGGCGAGAATTCACCCCCCCACTTT.

The chain is built from TRBV7-9 and TRBJ2-7; 8 bases match TRBD1. The V segment lost 5 bases and the J segment 0 bases; nucleotides outside the gene matches: 6. The CDR3 has 15 residues. Germline CDR1 reads SEHNR; CDR2 reads FQNEAQ (reference sequence). This chain's CDR3 is CASSQGGTGSYEQYF. The CDR3 bases are TGTGCCAGCAGCCAGGGCGGGACAGGCTCCTACGAGCAGTACTTC. Drawing the rest from reference TRBV7-9 and TRBJ2-7, the complete variable domain is DTGVSQNPRHKITKRGQNVTFRCDPISEHNRLYWYRQTLGQGPEFLTYFQNEAQLEKSRLLSDRFSAERPKGSFSTLEIQRTEQGDSAMYLCASSQGGTGSYEQYFGPGTRLTVT.

The chain employs TRBV6-6 and TRBJ2-2; either TRBD1 or TRBD2 may fit D (5 bases each). The CDR3 has 15 amino acids. The germline V and J ends were trimmed by 0 bases and 6 bases, with 11 bases remaining between them. From germline, CDR1 is MNHNY and CDR2 SVGAGI (reference sequence). The CDR3 reads CASSYSGAGSGELFF. The CDR3 DNA sequence: TGTGCCAGCAGTTACTCCGGGGCAGGGTCCGGGGAGCTGTTTTTT.

This clone was observed a single time. This sequence joins TRBV19 and TRBJ2-1; 8 bases map to TRBD1. The CDR3 has 16 amino acids. After removal of 7 bases from V and 8 bases from J, the junction contained 16 bases not matched to a gene. Germline V lookup: CDR1 LNHDA, CDR2 SQIVND (reference sequence). The CDR3 coding sequence is TGTGCCAGTAACCCCCGCGGGACAGGCCGATTGCATGAGCAGTTCTTC. Translated: CASNPRGTGRLHEQFF.

This chain connects TRBV4-2 to TRBJ2-7, with D perhaps matching TRBD2 (6 bases). Germline loops: CDR1 LGHNA, CDR2 YNFKEQ. This CDR3 comprises 18 residues. Trimming removed 3 bases from V and 2 bases from J, with 23 bases in between. The DNA for the CDR3 is TGTGCCAGCAGCCAGGGTAGCCCGGGTCTAGCGCCCGCCTACGAGCAGTACTTC. Protein sequence: CASSQGSPGLAPAYEQYF.

To note about this clone: Other DNA variants within this sample encode the same CDR3. V usage is TRBV30 and J usage is TRBJ1-5, with D perhaps matching TRBD1 (5 bases). The V end was cut by 1 base, the J end by 5 bases, with 9 bases between. Germline V CDR1 and CDR2: GTSNPN, SVGIG (reference sequence). This CDR3 has 13 amino acids. The CDR3 DNA follows: TGTGCCTGGAGTGGGGGAGGGGATCAGCCCCAGCATTTT. This sequence encodes CAWSGGGDQPQHF.

This clone has only one observation. The gene calls are TRBV5-1 and TRBJ2-7; 7 bases align to TRBD2. Germline CDR1 and CDR2: SGHRS and YFSETQ. J gave up 4 bases and V 0 bases, and 7 bases lay outside the gene matches. CDR3 length equals 15 residues. The CDR3 protein is CASSLGGGGEYEQYF. The CDR3 DNA is TGCGCCAGCAGCTTGGGGGGGGGAGGAGAGTACGAGCAGTACTTC. Supplemented by reference TRBV5-1 and TRBJ2-7, the full variable domain reads KAGVTQTPRYLIKTRGQQVTLSCSPISGHRSVSWYQQTPGQGLQFLFEYFSETQRNKGNFPGRFSGRQFSNSRSEMNVSTLELGDSALYLCASSLGGGGEYEQYFGPGTRLTVT.

The V and J genes are TRBV19 and TRBJ2-6, with 8 bases that match TRBD1. Losses at the gene ends were 5 bases for V and 0 bases for J; bases not matched to a gene: 15. From germline, CDR1 is LNHDA and CDR2 SQIVND (reference sequence). CDR3 size: 20 residues. Here the CDR3 reads CASSPRDSGTGVSGANVLTF. The CDR3 nucleotides are TGTGCCAGTAGTCCCCGTGACTCCGGGACAGGAGTCTCTGGGGCCAACGTCCTGACTTTC.

The chain employs TRBV6-2 or TRBV6-3 and TRBJ2-7, with no clear D. V was cut by 4 bases and J by 3 bases, with 4 bases left in between. The CDR3 runs to 11 residues. Per germline, CDR1 MNHEY and CDR2 SVGEGT. The CDR3 nucleotides are TGTGCCAGCAGTTCCCTCTACGAGCAGTACTTC. It is translated as CASSSLYEQYF.

The V gene is TRBV6-5, the J gene TRBJ1-4; tentatively, D is TRBD1 (6 bases). V was pared by 10 bases and J by 4 bases, with 7 bases between. CDR3 length equals 11 residues. Germline assignment: CDR1 MNHEY and CDR2 SVGAGI. CDR3: CAIQGNEKLFF. The CDR3 DNA follows: TGTGCCATACAGGGTAATGAAAAACTGTTTTTT.

The chain is built from TRBV7-9 and TRBJ2-1; D is unresolved. V gave up 5 bases and J gave up 7 bases, with 12 bases separating them. Germline CDR1 SEHNR, CDR2 FQNEAQ (reference sequence). The length of the CDR3 is 13 residues. In DNA form, the CDR3 reads TGTGCCAGCAGCCCCTCCAGGCGTAATGAGCAGTTCTTC. Encoded protein: CASSPSRRNEQFF.

This chain joins TRBV11-2 and TRBJ2-7, with 8 bases aligning to TRBD2. The ends lost 1 base at V and 5 bases at J; junction bases unmatched: 1. CDR1 and CDR2 (germline): SGHAT, FQNNGV. The CDR3 covers 13 residues. The DNA for the CDR3 is TGTGCCAGCAGCTTAGTTAGCGGGAACGAGCAGTACTTC. Amino acids: CASSLVSGNEQYF.

The chain uses TRBV6-1 and TRBJ2-7, with D possibly being TRBD1 (7 bases). The germline V gene has CDR1 MNHNS and CDR2 SASEGT. The CDR3 is made up of 20 amino acids. The ends were cut back, 2 bases at V and 3 bases at J, with 29 bases in the middle. The CDR3 nucleotides are TGTGCCAGCAGTGAAAGGGGTATCAGGGGGGCGGTCGGGATTATCTACGAGCAGTACTTC. Encoded protein: CASSERGIRGAVGIIYEQYF.

The chain carries TRBV29-1 and TRBJ1-3; D not certain. Germline V gene sequence: CDR1 SQVTM, CDR2 ANQGSEA. With 5 bases removed from V and 2 bases from J, the gap between germline ends came to 7 bases. This CDR3 is built from 12 residues. CDR3 sequence reads: CSVWAAGNTIYF. The CDR3, as DNA: TGCAGCGTTTGGGCAGCTGGAAACACCATATATTTT.

DNA of the CDR3: TGTGCCAGCAGTGACTCAAGACGGGCCCCCCGCCGCAATCAGCCCCAGCATTTT. Protein sequence: CASSDSRRAPRRNQPQHF. The rearrangement links TRBV6-4 to TRBJ1-5; D gene uncertain. The CDR3 covers 18 residues. Germline V CDR1 and CDR2: MRHNA, SNTAGT. V was clipped by 0 bases and J by 2 bases, with 17 bases between them.

This CDR3 reads CASPGPEVPGETQYF. CDR3 bases: TGTGCCAGCCCGGGGCCCGAGGTCCCCGGGGAGACCCAGTACTTC. V is TRBV2 and J is TRBJ2-5; D tentatively reads TRBD1 or TRBD2 (5 bases each). Per the germline V gene, CDR1 is SNHLY and CDR2 is FYNNEI. This CDR3 spans 15 amino acids. Trimming took 8 bases from V and 5 from J, leaving 21 bases between them.

The chain employs TRBV6-5 and TRBJ2-3; 7 bases agree with TRBD2. J gave up 4 bases and V 6 bases, and 10 bases lay outside the gene matches. From germline, CDR1 is MNHEY and CDR2 SVGAGI. CDR3 length: 15 amino acids. Here the CDR3 reads CASRRVGTNPDTQYF. In DNA form, the CDR3 reads TGTGCCAGCAGACGCGTCGGGACTAACCCAGATACGCAGTATTTT.

The chain is built from TRBV6-5 and TRBJ2-1; 10 bases are shared with TRBD2. This CDR3 comprises 15 residues. V trimming: 6 bases; J trimming: 4 bases; junction bases outside the gene matches: 6. The germline V gene has CDR1 MNHEY and CDR2 SVGAGI. The CDR3 bases are TGTGCCAGCAGCTGGACTAGCGGAGCATACAATGAGCAGTTCTTC. This sequence encodes CASSWTSGAYNEQFF.

This clone appeared a single time. This chain links TRBV24-1 with TRBJ2-2, with 10 positions matching TRBD1. Germline V gives CDR1 KGHDR, CDR2 SFDVKD. Losses at the gene ends were 3 bases for V and 5 bases for J; bases not matched to a gene: 5. CDR3 length: 16 amino acids. The CDR3: CATSDLRTGGTGELFF. CDR3 coding DNA: TGTGCCACCAGTGATCTACGGACAGGGGGGACCGGGGAGCTGTTTTTT.

A single count supports this clone. V and J are TRBV10-1 and TRBJ2-1; 13 bases map to TRBD2. The ends lost 5 bases at V and 15 bases at J; junction bases unmatched: 13. The CDR3 is made up of 15 amino acids. CDR1 is WNHNN and CDR2 is SYGVQD in the germline V gene (reference sequence). The CDR3 region has the DNA TGCGCCAGCAGTTCCGGACTAGCGGGGGAACTTACTTGGTTCTTC. Its translation: CASSSGLAGELTWFF.